Listed below are T cell receptor beta chains from one sample, sequenced in a study of T cells after yellow fever vaccination. One entry per CDR3 protein, called by TCRdb with MiXCR from the 5' RACE reads. The table has fewer than 400,000 distinct CDR3 sequences, roughly a tenth seen once. This material consisted of CD4+ T cells sorted from PBMCs, taken 45 days after the yellow fever booster vaccination. The receptors stem from a man aged 18 to 30 who received the YFV17D yellow fever vaccine. Each CDR3 is given with its conserved first and last residue. Fields, in order: V gene, CDR3 length, clone size, J gene, CDR3 protein. Size is omitted from some rows. Given values are once, few, many or a class for expanded clones.

V gene: TRBV4-3
CDR3 length: 14
clone size: NA
J gene: TRBJ1-2
CDR3 protein: CASSQDRNTPGYTF

V gene: TRBV6-2/TRBV6-3
CDR3 length: 16
clone size: NA
J gene: TRBJ1-6
CDR3 protein: CASSYRRGSPNSPLHF

V gene: TRBV3-1
CDR3 length: 11
clone size: few
J gene: TRBJ1-4
CDR3 protein: CASSQQGGLFF

V gene: TRBV7-2
CDR3 length: 13
clone size: many
J gene: TRBJ2-1
CDR3 protein: CASSLSRDNEQFF

V gene: TRBV12-3/TRBV12-4
CDR3 length: 15
clone size: NA
J gene: TRBJ1-1
CDR3 protein: CASSLGPGANTEAFF

V gene: TRBV7-8
CDR3 length: 15
clone size: many
J gene: TRBJ1-5
CDR3 protein: CASSLHGAGAQPQHF

V gene: TRBV6-5
CDR3 length: 12
clone size: many
J gene: TRBJ1-1
CDR3 protein: CASSTTGSEAFF

V gene: TRBV5-1
CDR3 length: 16
clone size: NA
J gene: TRBJ2-3
CDR3 protein: CASSWRQGDGTDTQYF

V gene: TRBV12-3/TRBV12-4
CDR3 length: 15
clone size: NA
J gene: TRBJ1-3
CDR3 protein: CASSQTGMVGNTIYF

V gene: TRBV5-1
CDR3 length: 14
clone size: NA
J gene: TRBJ2-1
CDR3 protein: CASSQRGGQVEQFF

V gene: TRBV6-6
CDR3 length: 14
clone size: NA
J gene: TRBJ1-5
CDR3 protein: CASSWGQSNQPQHF

V gene: TRBV28
CDR3 length: 14
clone size: NA
J gene: TRBJ2-6
CDR3 protein: CASIQFSGANVLTF

V gene: TRBV7-9
CDR3 length: 19
clone size: NA
J gene: TRBJ2-2
CDR3 protein: CASSYLRDRGTLNTGELFF

V gene: TRBV12-3/TRBV12-4
CDR3 length: 13
clone size: many
J gene: TRBJ2-1
CDR3 protein: CASSLVRGTEQFF

V gene: TRBV9
CDR3 length: 12
clone size: many
J gene: TRBJ1-2
CDR3 protein: CASSRGGSGYTF

V gene: TRBV29-1
CDR3 length: 13
clone size: few
J gene: TRBJ2-3
CDR3 protein: CSVETGPTDTQYF